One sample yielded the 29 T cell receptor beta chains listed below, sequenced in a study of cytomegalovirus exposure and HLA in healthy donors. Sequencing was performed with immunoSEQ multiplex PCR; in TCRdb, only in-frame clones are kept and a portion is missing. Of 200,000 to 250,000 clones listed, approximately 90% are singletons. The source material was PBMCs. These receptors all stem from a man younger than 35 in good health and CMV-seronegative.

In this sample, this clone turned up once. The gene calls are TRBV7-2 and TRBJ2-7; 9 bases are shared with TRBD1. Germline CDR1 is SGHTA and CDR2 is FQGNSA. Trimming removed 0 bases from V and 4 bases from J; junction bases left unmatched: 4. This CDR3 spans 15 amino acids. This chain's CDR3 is CASSLAGQGRYEQYF. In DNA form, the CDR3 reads TGTGCCAGCAGCTTAGCCGGACAGGGGAGGTACGAGCAGTACTTC.

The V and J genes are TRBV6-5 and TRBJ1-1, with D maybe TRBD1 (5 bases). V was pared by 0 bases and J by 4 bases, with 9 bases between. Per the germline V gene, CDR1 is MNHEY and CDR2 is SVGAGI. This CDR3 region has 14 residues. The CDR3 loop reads CASSYSKGPTEAFF. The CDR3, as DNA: TGTGCCAGCAGTTACTCAAAGGGGCCCACTGAAGCTTTCTTT.

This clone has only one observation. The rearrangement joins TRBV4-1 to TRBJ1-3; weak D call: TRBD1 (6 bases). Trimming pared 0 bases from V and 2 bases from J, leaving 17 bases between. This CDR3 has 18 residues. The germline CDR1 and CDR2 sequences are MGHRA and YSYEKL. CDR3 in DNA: TGCGCCAGCAGCCAAGATTGGGTTCCGTCAGGGGCTGGAAACACCATATATTTT. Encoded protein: CASSQDWVPSGAGNTIYF.

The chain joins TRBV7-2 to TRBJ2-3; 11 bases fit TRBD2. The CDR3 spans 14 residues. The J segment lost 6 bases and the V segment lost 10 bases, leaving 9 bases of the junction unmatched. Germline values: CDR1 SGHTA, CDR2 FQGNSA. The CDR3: CATETSGVSDTQYF. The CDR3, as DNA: TGTGCCACCGAGACTAGCGGGGTGTCGGATACGCAGTATTTT.

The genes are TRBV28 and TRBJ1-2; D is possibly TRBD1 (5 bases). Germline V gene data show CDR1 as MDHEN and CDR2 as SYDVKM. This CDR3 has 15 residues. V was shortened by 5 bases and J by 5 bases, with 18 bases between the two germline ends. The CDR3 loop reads CASSEDMEQSYGYTF. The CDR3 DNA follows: TGTGCCAGCAGTGAGGACATGGAACAGTCATATGGCTACACCTTC.

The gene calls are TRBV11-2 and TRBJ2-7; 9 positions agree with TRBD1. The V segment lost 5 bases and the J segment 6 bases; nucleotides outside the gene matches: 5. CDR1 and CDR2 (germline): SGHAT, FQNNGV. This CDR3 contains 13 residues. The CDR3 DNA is TGTGCCAGCAGCACCGGACAGGGGATCGAGCAGTACTTC. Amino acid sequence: CASSTGQGIEQYF.

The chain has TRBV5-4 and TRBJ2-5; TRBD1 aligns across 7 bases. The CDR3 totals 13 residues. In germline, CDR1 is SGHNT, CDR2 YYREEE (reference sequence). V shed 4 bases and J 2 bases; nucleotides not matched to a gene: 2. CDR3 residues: CASSHRGQETQYF. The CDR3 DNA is TGTGCCAGCAGCCACAGGGGACAAGAGACCCAGTACTTC.

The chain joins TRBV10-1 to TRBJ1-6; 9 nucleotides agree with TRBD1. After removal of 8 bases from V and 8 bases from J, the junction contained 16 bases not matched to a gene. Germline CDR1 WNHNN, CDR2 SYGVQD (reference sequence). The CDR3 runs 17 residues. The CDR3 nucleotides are TGCGCCAGCCGAGGGACAGGGTTAATTGAGGGTCATTCACCCCTCCACTTT. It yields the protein CASRGTGLIEGHSPLHF.

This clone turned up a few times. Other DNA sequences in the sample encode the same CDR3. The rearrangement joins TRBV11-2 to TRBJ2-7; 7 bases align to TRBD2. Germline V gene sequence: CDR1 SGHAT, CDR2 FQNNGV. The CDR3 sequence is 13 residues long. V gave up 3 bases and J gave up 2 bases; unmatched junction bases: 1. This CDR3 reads CASSLAGAYEQYF. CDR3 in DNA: TGTGCCAGCAGCTTGGCGGGGGCCTACGAGCAGTACTTC.

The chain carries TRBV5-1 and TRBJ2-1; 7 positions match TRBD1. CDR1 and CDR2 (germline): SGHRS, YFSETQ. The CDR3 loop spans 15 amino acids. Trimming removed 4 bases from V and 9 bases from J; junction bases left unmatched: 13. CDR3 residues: CASSLGILGDSEQFF. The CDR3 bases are TGCGCCAGCAGCCTCGGGATCCTGGGGGACAGTGAGCAGTTCTTC.

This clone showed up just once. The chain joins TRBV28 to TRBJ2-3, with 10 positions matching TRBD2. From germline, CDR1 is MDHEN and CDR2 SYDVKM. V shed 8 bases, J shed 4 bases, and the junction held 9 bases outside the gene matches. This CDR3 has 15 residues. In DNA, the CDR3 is TGTGCCAGCCGGGCTAGCGGGAGTAGGGCAGATACGCAGTATTTT. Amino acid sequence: CASRASGSRADTQYF.

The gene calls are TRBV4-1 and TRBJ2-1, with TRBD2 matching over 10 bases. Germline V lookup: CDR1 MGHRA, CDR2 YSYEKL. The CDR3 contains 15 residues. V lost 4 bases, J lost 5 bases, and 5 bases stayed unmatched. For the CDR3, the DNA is TGCGCCAGCAGCCGATCTAGCGGGAGAAACAATGAGCAGTTCTTC. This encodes CASSRSSGRNNEQFF.

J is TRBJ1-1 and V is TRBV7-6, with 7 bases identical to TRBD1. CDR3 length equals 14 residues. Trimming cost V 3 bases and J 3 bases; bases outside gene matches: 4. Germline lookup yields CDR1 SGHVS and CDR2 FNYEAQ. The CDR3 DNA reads TGTGCCAGCAGCTTTACAGGGGCGGACACTGAAGCTTTCTTT. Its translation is CASSFTGADTEAFF.

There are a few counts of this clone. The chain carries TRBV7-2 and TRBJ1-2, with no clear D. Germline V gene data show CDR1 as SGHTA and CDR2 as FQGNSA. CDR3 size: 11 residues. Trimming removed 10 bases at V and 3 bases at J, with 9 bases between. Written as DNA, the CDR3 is TGTGCCACGCACATGCACTATGGCTACACCTTC. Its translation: CATHMHYGYTF.

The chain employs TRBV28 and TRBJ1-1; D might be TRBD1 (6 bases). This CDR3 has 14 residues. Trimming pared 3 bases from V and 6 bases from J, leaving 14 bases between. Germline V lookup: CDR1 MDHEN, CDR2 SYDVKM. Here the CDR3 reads CASSFPGDRAEAFF. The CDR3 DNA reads TGTGCCAGCAGTTTCCCAGGGGATAGGGCTGAAGCTTTCTTT.

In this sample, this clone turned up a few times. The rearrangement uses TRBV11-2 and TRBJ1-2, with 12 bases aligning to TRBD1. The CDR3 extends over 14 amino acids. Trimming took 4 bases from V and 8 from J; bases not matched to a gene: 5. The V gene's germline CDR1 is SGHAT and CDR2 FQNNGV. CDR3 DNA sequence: TGTGCCAGCAGCTACGGGACAGGGGGCGACGGCTACACCTTC. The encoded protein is CASSYGTGGDGYTF.

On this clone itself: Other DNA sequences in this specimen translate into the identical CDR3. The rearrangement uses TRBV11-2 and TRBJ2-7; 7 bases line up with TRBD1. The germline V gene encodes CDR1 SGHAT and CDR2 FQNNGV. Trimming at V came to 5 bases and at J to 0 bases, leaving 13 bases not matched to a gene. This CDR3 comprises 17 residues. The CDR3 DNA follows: TGTGCCAGCAGCCTAGGAGGCCTGGGGACAGTCTCCTACGAGCAGTACTTC. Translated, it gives CASSLGGLGTVSYEQYF.

Written as DNA, the CDR3 is TGTGCCAGCGAACAGGGGGCACCGGGACATGGGGGGGCCAACGTCCTGACTTTC. Amino acid sequence: CASEQGAPGHGGANVLTF. The chain combines TRBV5-4 with TRBJ2-6; TRBD1 aligns across 9 bases. Trimming cost V 7 bases and J 4 bases; bases outside gene matches: 15. Germline CDR1 and CDR2: SGHNT and YYREEE (reference sequence). The CDR3 extends over 18 amino acids. The entire variable domain, with the rest obtained from reference TRBV5-4 and TRBJ2-6, is as follows: ETGVTQSPTHLIKTRGQQVTLRCSSQSGHNTVSWYQQALGQGPQFIFQYYREEENGRGNFPPRFSGLQFPNYSSELNVNALELDDSALYLCASEQGAPGHGGANVLTFGAGSRLTVL.

CDR3 DNA: TGTGCCAGTAGTATCCTAGGAACAGGGAACACCTACGAGCAGTACTTC. Translated: CASSILGTGNTYEQYF. This chain links TRBV19 with TRBJ2-7; perhaps TRBD1 as D (6 bases). The CDR3 extends over 16 amino acids. The V gene's germline CDR1 is LNHDA and CDR2 SQIVND (reference sequence). V lost 3 bases, J lost 2 bases, and 17 bases lay in between.

Here the CDR3 DNA reads TGTGCCAGCAGCGTAGGACAGGGGAGAACCGGGGAGCTGTTTTTT. Its translation is CASSVGQGRTGELFF. The rearrangement uses TRBV9 and TRBJ2-2; 8 bases map to TRBD1. This CDR3 is built from 15 residues. V dropped 0 bases and J dropped 5; count of bases not matched to a gene: 3. Germline CDR1 SGDLS, CDR2 YYNGEE.

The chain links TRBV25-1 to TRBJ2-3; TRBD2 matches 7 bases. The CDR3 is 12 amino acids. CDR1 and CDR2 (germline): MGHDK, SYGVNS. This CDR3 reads CARGVCTDTQYF. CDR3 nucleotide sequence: TGTGCTCGGGGGGTTTGCACAGATACGCAGTATTTT.

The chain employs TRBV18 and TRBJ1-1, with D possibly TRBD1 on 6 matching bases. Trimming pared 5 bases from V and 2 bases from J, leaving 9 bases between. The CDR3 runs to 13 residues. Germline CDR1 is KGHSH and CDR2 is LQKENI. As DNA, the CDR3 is TGTGCCAGCTCATCCGGGACAAACACTGAAGCTTTCTTT. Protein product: CASSSGTNTEAFF.

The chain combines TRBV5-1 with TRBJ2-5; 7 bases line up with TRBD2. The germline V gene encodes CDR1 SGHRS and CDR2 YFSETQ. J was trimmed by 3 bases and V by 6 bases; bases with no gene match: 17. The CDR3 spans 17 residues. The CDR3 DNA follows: TGCGCCAGCACACCTACGGGGGGAGGGACTATTAAAGAGACCCAGTACTTC. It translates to CASTPTGGGTIKETQYF. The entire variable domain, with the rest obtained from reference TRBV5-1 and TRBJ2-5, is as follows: KAGVTQTPRYLIKTRGQQVTLSCSPISGHRSVSWYQQTPGQGLQFLFEYFSETQRNKGNFPGRFSGRQFSNSRSEMNVSTLELGDSALYLCASTPTGGGTIKETQYFGPGTRLLVL.

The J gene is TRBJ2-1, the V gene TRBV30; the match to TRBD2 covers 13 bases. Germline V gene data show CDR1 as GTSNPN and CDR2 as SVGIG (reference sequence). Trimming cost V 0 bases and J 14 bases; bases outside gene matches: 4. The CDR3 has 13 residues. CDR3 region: CAWSVLGLAGEFF. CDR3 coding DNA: TGTGCCTGGAGTGTACTCGGACTAGCGGGGGAGTTCTTC.

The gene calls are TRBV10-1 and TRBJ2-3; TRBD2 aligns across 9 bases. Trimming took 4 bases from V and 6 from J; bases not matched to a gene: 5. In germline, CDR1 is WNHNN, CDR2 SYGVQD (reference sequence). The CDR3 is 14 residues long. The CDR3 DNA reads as TGCGCCAGCAGTGGCGGGGGGGCCAGGGATACGCAGTATTTT. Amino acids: CASSGGGARDTQYF.

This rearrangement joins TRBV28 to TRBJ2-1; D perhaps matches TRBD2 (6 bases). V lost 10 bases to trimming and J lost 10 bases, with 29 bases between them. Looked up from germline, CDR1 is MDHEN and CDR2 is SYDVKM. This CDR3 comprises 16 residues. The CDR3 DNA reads TGTGCCATCGAAGGACGACGGGAGCTATCCCCGAGGGAGCAGTTCTTC. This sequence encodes CAIEGRRELSPREQFF.

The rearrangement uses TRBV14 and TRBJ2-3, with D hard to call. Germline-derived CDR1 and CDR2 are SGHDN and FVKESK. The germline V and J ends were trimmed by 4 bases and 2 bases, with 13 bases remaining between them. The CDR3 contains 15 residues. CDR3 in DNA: TGTGCCAGCAGCCCCAACGCCGCGTACACAGATACGCAGTATTTT. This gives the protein CASSPNAAYTDTQYF.

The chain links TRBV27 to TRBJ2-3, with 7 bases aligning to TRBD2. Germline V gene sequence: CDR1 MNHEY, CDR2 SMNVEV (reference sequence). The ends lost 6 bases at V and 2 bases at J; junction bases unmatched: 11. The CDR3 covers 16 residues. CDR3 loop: CASRRPGTINTDTQYF. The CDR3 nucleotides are TGTGCCAGCAGGAGGCCGGGGACTATCAACACAGATACGCAGTATTTT.

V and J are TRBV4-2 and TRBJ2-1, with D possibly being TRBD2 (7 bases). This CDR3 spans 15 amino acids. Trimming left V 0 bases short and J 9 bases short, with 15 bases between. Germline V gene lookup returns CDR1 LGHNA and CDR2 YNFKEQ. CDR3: CASSQDQGGGLEQFF. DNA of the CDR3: TGTGCCAGCAGCCAAGATCAAGGGGGGGGGCTTGAGCAGTTCTTC.